This section outlines one TCR beta chain sequence together with its context. The record originates from a study of blood T cell repertoires in COVID-19. Overall study: The United States, Italy and Spain were the sources of the acute and convalescent COVID-19 samples. The analysed material was cDNA or gDNA that came from T cells, B-cell-depleted T cells, or PBMCs.

The CDR3 has 14 residues. The V end lost 5 bases, the J end lost 8 bases, and 15 bases lay between the germline ends. Germline lookup yields CDR1 MNHNY and CDR2 SVGAGI (reference sequence). Original processing notes: From reference gene primer amplification, estimates of nucleated cell counts were derived. The protocol was immunoSEQ multiplex PCR, while the TCRdb copy is restricted to in-frame clones and leaves out a portion. The V and J calls and the clone size are those of that table, but D and trimming were determined from the DNA. The data contain tens of thousands of clones, about 86% of them seen just once; the ten biggest clones take up more than 0.95%.

J is TRBJ1-4 and V is TRBV6-6; weak D call: TRBD1 (6 bases). This sequence was found in a man in his forties or fifties with acute or convalescent COVID-19. The specimen was peripheral blood. The CDR3 DNA reads TGTGCCAGCAGTCCTCAGGGGAGACAGGAAAAACTGTTTTTT. Its protein is CASSPQGRQEKLFF.